These T cell receptor beta chains were read from a single sample in a study of tumor-infiltrating lymphocytes in primary liver carcinoma. One entry per CDR3 protein results from TCRdb running MiXCR on the multiplex PCR reads. The sample has about 64,000 distinct CDR3 sequences, over 60% seen once. Sequencing was done on a sample of liver tumor tissue from sampling region 4. The receptors come from a man in his forties with primary liver carcinoma and hepatitis B virus infection. Each CDR3 is given with its conserved first and last residue. Each record gives: D gene, V gene, clone size, J gene, CDR3 DNA, CDR3 protein. A D gene is named only where the DNA matches it firmly. The size entry is marked missing in some rows and otherwise reads once, few, many or a size class.

TRBD1	TRBV11-1	-	TRBJ2-1	TGTGCCAGCAGCTTCCAGGGACAGCTGGACAATGAGCAGTTTTTC	CASSFQGQLDNEQFF
TRBD1	TRBV29-1	-	TRBJ2-2	TGCAGCGTTAACGCAGGGACGAACACAGGGGAGCCGTTTTTT	CSVNAGTNTGEPFF
-	TRBV10-3	-	TRBJ2-1	TGTGCCACTTTACACACACCCCTCGGGAGTAACAATGAGCAGTTCTTC	CATLHTPLGSNNEQFF
TRBD1	TRBV11-2	-	TRBJ1-1	TGTGCCGGCAGCACCAGGACAGGGGGTCCTGCTGAAGCTTTCTTT	CAGSTRTGGPAEAFF
-	TRBV14	-	TRBJ2-2	TGTGCCAGCAGCTACAGAAGGACGGGACTCACATGGGAGCTGTTTTTT	CASSYRRTGLTWELFF
-	TRBV11-2	once	TRBJ2-6	TGTGCCACCCAGCGGCCGCGCTCTGGTGTCAACGTCCTGACTTTC	CATQRPRSGVNVLTF
-	TRBV2	many	TRBJ1-2	TGTGCCAGCAGCTACCTTACCGAAGGTGGCTACACCTTC	CASSYLTEGGYTF
-	TRBV11-2	-	TRBJ2-6	TGTGCCACCCAGCGGTCGCACTCTGGGGCCAACGTCCCAACTTTC	CATQRSHSGANVPTF
TRBD2	TRBV14	-	TRBJ2-1	TGTGCCAGCAGCCAGTTCCTAGCGGGAAACAATGAGCAGTTCTTC	CASSQFLAGNNEQFF
-	TRBV10-3	many	TRBJ2-7	TGTGCCATCAGTGGTGGGAGGGACAGGAACTCTGGCGAGCAGTACTTC	CAISGGRDRNSGEQYF
-	TRBV11-2	-	TRBJ2-3	TGTGCCAGCAGCACCTGGATTAGCGGCACAGATATGCAGTATTTT	CASSTWISGTDMQYF
-	TRBV24-1	many	TRBJ1-5	TGTGCCACCAGTGATTCCGGGTTTTGGCCCCAGCATTTT	CATSDSGFWPQHF
-	TRBV29-1	few	TRBJ2-2	TGCAGCGTTTCCGGGCCGGGGAACACCGAGGAGCTGTTTTTT	CSVSGPGNTEELFF
-	TRBV7-8	-	TRBJ2-7	TGTGCCAGCAGCTTAGTCCGACACCCCGGGGAACAGTACTTC	CASSLVRHPGEQYF
-	TRBV14	-	TRBJ2-7	TGTGCCAGGAGCACACGGGGGTCCTACGAGCAGTACTTC	CARSTRGSYEQYF
-	TRBV10-3	-	TRBJ2-7	TGTGCCATCGGTGGTGGTCAAAACCTCTACGAGAAGTACTTC	CAIGGGQNLYEKYF
-	TRBV12-3/TRBV12-4	-	TRBJ1-5	TGTGCCAGCAGTCCCGGGGCAGAGCAGCCCCAGCATTTT	CASSPGAEQPQHF
-	TRBV6-5	once	TRBJ2-7	TGTGCCAGCAGGAAGAGGGCTTCAGGGTTTTCGTACGGGCAGTACTTC	CASRKRASGFSYGQYF
-	TRBV4-2	-	TRBJ2-1	TGTGCAAGCAGCCAAGGCAGAGGCTCCTACAATGAGCAGTTCTTC	CASSQGRGSYNEQFF
TRBD1	TRBV14	-	TRBJ1-1	TGTCCCAGCAGCCAAGTTGACAGGGGAGGGAACACTGAAGCTTTCTTT	CPSSQVDRGGNTEAFF
-	TRBV6-2/TRBV6-3	-	TRBJ1-1	TGTGTCAGCAGTTACCCAGATCTGAACACTGAGGCTTTCTTT	CVSSYPDLNTEAFF
-	TRBV6-1	-	TRBJ1-3	TGTGCCAGCACCTTGCTGGAGAGCCCTGGTAACACCATATATTTT	CASTLLESPGNTIYF
TRBD2	TRBV4-3	-	TRBJ2-3	TGCGCCAGCAGCCAGCGACTAGCGGGCACAGATATGCAGTATTTT	CASSQRLAGTDMQYF
TRBD2	TRBV13	many	TRBJ2-7	TGTGCCAGCAGCTTAGGCCGGGGACTAGCGGGCTCCTACGAGCAGTACTTC	CASSLGRGLAGSYEQYF
-	TRBV4-1	-	TRBJ2-1	TGCTCCAGCAGTCAAGGCTTCCGGGAGTTATCTAAGTACAATGAGCAGTTCTTC	CSSSQGFRELSKYNEQFF
-	TRBV11-2	-	TRBJ1-5	TGTGCCAGCAACTTAGTAGGGGTAGTAGGGAGCAATCAGCCCCAGCATTTT	CASNLVGVVGSNQPQHF
TRBD2	TRBV28	many	TRBJ2-7	TGTGCCAGCAGTTTTAGGGCTAGCGGGATCTACGAGCAGTACTTC	CASSFRASGIYEQYF
TRBD2	TRBV29-1	-	TRBJ2-3	TGCAGCGTCCGGACTAGCGGGGCCCGCACAGATACGCAGTATTTT	CSVRTSGARTDTQYF
-	TRBV4-3	-	TRBJ2-7	TGCGACAGTAGCCAGGATCGGGAGACTCCCTACGAGCAGTACTTC	CDSSQDRETPYEQYF
-	TRBV28	many	TRBJ2-7	TGTGCCAGCAAATCTGTTGGGGCCGTGGAAGACTTCGAGCAGTACTTC	CASKSVGAVEDFEQYF